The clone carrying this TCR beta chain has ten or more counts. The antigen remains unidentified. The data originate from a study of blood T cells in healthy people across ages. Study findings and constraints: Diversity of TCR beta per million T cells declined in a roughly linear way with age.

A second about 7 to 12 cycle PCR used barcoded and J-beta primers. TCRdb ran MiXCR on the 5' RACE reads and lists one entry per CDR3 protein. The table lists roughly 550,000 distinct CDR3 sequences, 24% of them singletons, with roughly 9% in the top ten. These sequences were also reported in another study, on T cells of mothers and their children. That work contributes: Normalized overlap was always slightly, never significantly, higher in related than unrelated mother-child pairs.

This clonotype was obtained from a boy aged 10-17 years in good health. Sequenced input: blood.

DNA of the CDR3: TGTGCCAGCAGCGAAGGGGACAGGGGATCCCAAGAGACCCAGTACTTC. It translates to CASSEGDRGSQETQYF. The chain joins TRBV7-2 to TRBJ2-5, with TRBD1 matching over 10 bases. V lost 5 bases, J lost 1 base, and 7 bases stayed unmatched. CDR1 and CDR2 (germline): SGHTA, FQGNSA. This CDR3 spans 16 amino acids.